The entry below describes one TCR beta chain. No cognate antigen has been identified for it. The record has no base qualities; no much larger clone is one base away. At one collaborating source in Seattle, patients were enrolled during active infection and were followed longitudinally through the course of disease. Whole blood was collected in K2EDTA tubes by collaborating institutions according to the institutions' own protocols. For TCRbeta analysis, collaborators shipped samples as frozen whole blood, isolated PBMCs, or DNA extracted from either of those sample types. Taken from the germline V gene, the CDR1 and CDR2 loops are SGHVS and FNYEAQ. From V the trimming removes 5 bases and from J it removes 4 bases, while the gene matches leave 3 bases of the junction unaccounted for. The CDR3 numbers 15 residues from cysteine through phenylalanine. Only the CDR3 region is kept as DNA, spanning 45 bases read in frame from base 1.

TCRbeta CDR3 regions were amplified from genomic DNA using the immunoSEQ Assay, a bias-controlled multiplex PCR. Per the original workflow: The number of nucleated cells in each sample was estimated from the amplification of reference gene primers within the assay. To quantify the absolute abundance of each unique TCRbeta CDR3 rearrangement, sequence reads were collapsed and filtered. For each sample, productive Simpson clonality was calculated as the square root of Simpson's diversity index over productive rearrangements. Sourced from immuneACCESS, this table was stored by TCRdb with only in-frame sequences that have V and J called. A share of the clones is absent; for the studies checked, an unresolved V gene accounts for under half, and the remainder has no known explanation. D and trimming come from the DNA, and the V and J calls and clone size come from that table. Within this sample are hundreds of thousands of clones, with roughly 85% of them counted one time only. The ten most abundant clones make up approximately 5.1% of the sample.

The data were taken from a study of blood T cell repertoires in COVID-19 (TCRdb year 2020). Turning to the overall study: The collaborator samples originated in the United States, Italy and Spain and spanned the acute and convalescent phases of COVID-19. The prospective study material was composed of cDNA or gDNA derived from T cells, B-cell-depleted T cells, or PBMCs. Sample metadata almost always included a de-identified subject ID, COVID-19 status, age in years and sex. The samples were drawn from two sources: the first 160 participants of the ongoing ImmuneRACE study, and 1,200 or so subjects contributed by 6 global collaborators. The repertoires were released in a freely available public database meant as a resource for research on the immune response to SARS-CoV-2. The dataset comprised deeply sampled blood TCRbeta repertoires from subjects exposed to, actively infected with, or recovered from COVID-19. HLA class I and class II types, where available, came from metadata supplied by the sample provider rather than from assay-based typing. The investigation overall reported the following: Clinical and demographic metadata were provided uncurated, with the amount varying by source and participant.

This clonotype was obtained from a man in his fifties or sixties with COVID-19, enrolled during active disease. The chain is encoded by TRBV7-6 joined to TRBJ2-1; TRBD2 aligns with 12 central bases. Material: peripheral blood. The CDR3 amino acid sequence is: CASSAGTSGYNEQFF. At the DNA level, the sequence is TGTGCCAGCAGCGCCGGGACTAGCGGGTACAATGAGCAGTTCTTC.